The 7 T cell receptor beta chains in this list originate from one sample, sequenced in a study of blood T cell repertoires in COVID-19. Data came from immunoSEQ multiplex PCR; TCRdb stores just in-frame clones and leaves some out. The data show roughly 170,000 clones, approximately 87% seen once. Material: peripheral blood. The receptors originated from a man between 65 and 79 years old with active or convalescent COVID-19.

This rearrangement joins TRBV6-4 to TRBJ2-2, with D uncertain. Trimming left V 5 bases short and J 2 bases short, with 6 bases between. This CDR3 region has 13 residues. Germline CDR1 MRHNA, CDR2 SNTAGT. DNA for the CDR3: TGTGCCAGCAGTCCTTCTAACACCGGGGAGCTGTTTTTT. Translated: CASSPSNTGELFF.

This clone is a singleton in its sample. The chain has TRBV7-6 and TRBJ2-5, with a weak D call TRBD2 (5 bases). Trimming removed 2 bases from V and 1 base from J, with 14 bases in between. The CDR3 has 16 residues. The germline CDR1 and CDR2 sequences are SGHVS and FNYEAQ. CDR3 nucleotide sequence: TGTGCCAGCAGCTTAAGAGGAGGACTCTTCCAAGAGACCCAGTACTTC. Its protein is CASSLRGGLFQETQYF.

This clone was counted between two and nine times. The rearrangement joins TRBV7-2 to TRBJ1-3; TRBD1 aligns across 12 bases. V lost 5 bases and J lost 0; bases outside the gene matches: 8. Germline V gene sequence: CDR1 SGHTA, CDR2 FQGNSA. The CDR3 is 18 residues long. The CDR3 loop is CASSPGTGGLSSGNTIYF. CDR3 DNA: TGTGCCAGCAGCCCCGGGACAGGGGGCCTTTCCTCTGGAAACACCATATATTTT. Based on the CDR3 plus reference TRBV7-2 and TRBJ1-3, the full variable domain is GAGVSQSPSNKVTEKGKDVELRCDPISGHTALYWYRQSLGQGLEFLIYFQGNSAPDKSGLPSDRFSAERTGGSVSTLTIQRTQQEDSAVYLCASSPGTGGLSSGNTIYFGEGSWLTVV.

Turning to this clone: A junction boundary mismatches the germline segment, possibly from a read error. The chain links TRBV27 to TRBJ2-3; 8 nucleotides match TRBD2. CDR1 is MNHEY, CDR2 SMNVEV, per germline (reference sequence). CDR3 length equals 18 residues. Here the CDR3 DNA reads TGTGCCTGCAGTCCGCCCCCCAAAGCGGGGGCGGGCCGGTTGGGGCAGTATTTT. Translation: CACSPPPKAGAGRLGQYF.

The chain uses TRBV29-1 and TRBJ2-1, with 7 nucleotides matching TRBD1. The CDR3 consists of 14 residues. Germline V lookup: CDR1 SQVTM, CDR2 ANQGSEA. V trimming: 7 bases; J trimming: 6 bases; junction bases outside the gene matches: 12. CDR3 sequence reads: CSAPTGISSNEQFF. CDR3 DNA sequence: TGCAGCGCCCCGACAGGGATCTCAAGCAATGAGCAGTTCTTC.

The CDR3 reads CAWDRVGANVLTF. CDR3 DNA: TGTGCCTGGGACAGGGTTGGGGCCAACGTCCTGACTTTC. The chain combines TRBV30 with TRBJ2-6; TRBD1 matches 7 bases. V was pared by 5 bases and J by 3 bases, with 1 base of the junction left unmatched. The CDR3 runs to 13 residues. CDR1 is GTSNPN, CDR2 SVGIG, per germline (reference sequence).

The chain is built from TRBV19 and TRBJ2-3, with D possibly being TRBD2 (6 bases). The ends were cut back, 4 bases at V and 5 bases at J, with 10 bases in the middle. This CDR3 has 13 residues. CDR1 is LNHDA and CDR2 is SQIVND in the germline V gene (reference sequence). DNA for the CDR3: TGTGCCAGTAGTAGCGGGACTGGAGATACGCAGTATTTT. This sequence encodes CASSSGTGDTQYF.